Each of the 25 T cell receptor beta chains below was sequenced from the same sample in a study of T-cell memory formation after mild COVID-19. TCRdb passed the 5' RACE reads through MiXCR, listing each CDR3 protein once. The sample lists 470,000 or so distinct CDR3 sequences, about 20% occurring once. Specimen: PBMCs or a T cell subset sorted from them (not recorded which). The receptors were sampled from an adult woman who had mild COVID-19 (a few samples of this study predate the infection). Cell type and time point are not known.

V gene TRBV28 combines with J gene TRBJ2-4; TRBD1 is a possible D gene (6 bases). Germline CDR1 MDHEN, CDR2 SYDVKM. The CDR3 covers 12 residues. The V end was cut by 5 bases, the J end by 8 bases, with 10 bases between. Here the CDR3 DNA reads TGTGCCAGCAGTCTCCGGACAGACATTCAGTACTTC. This codes for CASSLRTDIQYF. Full variable domain (remainder filled in from reference TRBV28 and TRBJ2-4): DVKVTQSSRYLVKRTGEKVFLECVQDMDHENMFWYRQDPGLGLRLIYFSYDVKMKEKGDIPEGYSVSREKKERFSLILESASTNQTSMYLCASSLRTDIQYFGAGTRLSVL.

The genes are TRBV18 and TRBJ1-1; D gene uncertain. V dropped 3 bases and J dropped 5 bases, with 19 bases sitting between them. This CDR3 is built from 16 residues. Germline CDR1 and CDR2: KGHSH and LQKENI. CDR3 region: CASSPQMAGPTTEAFF. DNA for the CDR3: TGTGCCAGCTCACCCCAAATGGCAGGCCCTACTACTGAAGCTTTCTTT.

In its sample, this clonotype was seen a few times. The gene calls are TRBV29-1 and TRBJ2-7; 8 bases fit TRBD2. The junction had 10 bases not matched to a gene; V was cut back by 6 bases and J by 3 bases. The germline V gene has CDR1 SQVTM and CDR2 ANQGSEA. This CDR3 is built from 14 residues. The CDR3 DNA is TGCAGCGTCCGGCCAGCGGGAGACCTCTACGAGCAGTACTTC. It codes for CSVRPAGDLYEQYF.

In this sample, this clonotype turned up a few times. The CDR3 sequence is CASVWSSTDTQYF. In DNA form, the CDR3 reads TGTGCCAGCGTTTGGTCGAGCACAGATACGCAGTATTTT. The chain is built from TRBV2 and TRBJ2-3; unclear D gene. The CDR3 spans 13 residues. CDR1 SNHLY and CDR2 FYNNEI come from the germline V gene. V was shortened by 8 bases and J by 0 bases, with 9 bases between the two germline ends.

The chain joins TRBV24-1 to TRBJ2-7; no definite D call. In germline, CDR1 is KGHDR, CDR2 SFDVKD. The CDR3 is made up of 13 amino acids. Trimming removed 8 bases at V and 6 bases at J, with 16 bases between. This chain's CDR3 is CATTDASTLEQYF. The DNA of the CDR3 is TGTGCCACCACGGACGCGTCTACGCTCGAGCAGTACTTC.

This clonotype was counted between two and nine times. This chain links TRBV7-9 with TRBJ1-5; D gene uncertain. Trimming removed 8 bases from V and 6 bases from J, with 11 bases in between. The germline V gene has CDR1 SEHNR and CDR2 FQNEAQ (reference sequence). This CDR3 has 12 amino acids. The CDR3 region is CASASAGQPQHF. In DNA form, the CDR3 reads TGTGCCAGCGCCTCGGCAGGTCAGCCCCAGCATTTT. The variable domain in full, completed from reference TRBV7-9 and TRBJ1-5, reads DTGVSQNPRHKITKRGQNVTFRCDPISEHNRLYWYRQTLGQGPEFLTYFQNEAQLEKSRLLSDRFSAERPKGSFSTLEIQRTEQGDSAMYLCASASAGQPQHFGDGTRLSIL.

This clonotype has just a few counts. The gene calls are TRBV11-2 and TRBJ2-5; no firm D call. The length of the CDR3 is 13 residues. Germline V lookup: CDR1 SGHAT, CDR2 FQNNGV. Trimming shortened V by 3 bases and J by 5 bases, and 10 bases separated the two germline ends. In DNA, the CDR3 is TGTGCCAGCAGCTTTGAATGGACGGAGACCCAGTACTTC. Translating it yields CASSFEWTETQYF.

The chain uses TRBV6-1 and TRBJ2-7; D tentatively fits TRBD1 or TRBD2 (5 bases each). Germline V CDR1 and CDR2: MNHNS, SASEGT. V lost 11 bases, J lost 4 bases, and 15 bases lay in between. CDR3 length equals 12 residues. Here the CDR3 DNA reads TGTGCCTCCGGGGCCCTTGGGTACGAGCAGTACTTC. Protein: CASGALGYEQYF.

This clonotype was seen a few times. The chain has TRBV27 and TRBJ2-7; D may match TRBD1 or TRBD2 (6 bases each). The CDR3 contains 14 residues. Between the trimmed V and J ends, which lost 7 bases and 1 base, there was a span of 14 bases. Germline V gives CDR1 MNHEY, CDR2 SMNVEV (reference sequence). The CDR3 nucleotides are TGTGCCAGCACGCATCGAGGGGGGTCCTACGAGCAGTACTTC. Translation: CASTHRGGSYEQYF.

The chain carries TRBV7-2 and TRBJ2-3; 13 nucleotides agree with TRBD2. The J segment lost 5 bases and the V segment lost 6 bases, leaving 17 bases of the junction unmatched. Germline V gene data show CDR1 as SGHTA and CDR2 as FQGNSA. This CDR3 comprises 19 residues. CDR3 bases: TGTGCCAGCAGTTCCGACGGAATACTAGCGGGAGGGCGGAGAGATACGCAGTATTTT. Translating it yields CASSSDGILAGGRRDTQYF.

V is TRBV15 and J is TRBJ1-2; 12 bases fit TRBD1. J was trimmed by 10 bases and V by 4 bases; bases with no gene match: 4. The CDR3 has 13 residues. Germline values: CDR1 LNHNV, CDR2 YYDKDF (reference sequence). CDR3: CATSNRDRGPYTF. CDR3 nucleotides: TGTGCCACCAGCAATAGGGACAGGGGGCCCTACACCTTC.

The chain employs TRBV12-3 or TRBV12-4 and TRBJ1-1, with D perhaps TRBD1 (5 bases). CDR3 length: 14 residues. Trimming left V 3 bases short and J 3 bases short, with 11 bases between. The DNA for the CDR3 is TGTGCCAGCAGTTTTTCAATCAGGGACACTGAAGCTTTCTTT. This codes for CASSFSIRDTEAFF.

This clonotype appeared many times. This chain uses TRBV5-6 with TRBJ1-1, with D possibly matching TRBD1 (6 bases). The CDR3 runs to 13 residues. V dropped 4 bases and J dropped 5 bases, with 12 bases sitting between them. Germline CDR1 is SGHDT and CDR2 is YYEEEE. The CDR3 is CASSRRTATEAFF. The CDR3, as DNA: TGTGCCAGCAGCAGAAGGACAGCGACTGAAGCTTTCTTT.

J is TRBJ2-1 and V is TRBV4-3, with 9 bases identical to TRBD2. Germline CDR1 LGHNA, CDR2 YSLEER. V gave up 0 bases and J gave up 9 bases; unmatched junction bases: 9. This CDR3 region has 16 residues. The CDR3 bases are TGCGCCAGCAGCCAAGAGACTAGCGGTTTTTACGGTGAGCAGTTCTTC. Its protein is CASSQETSGFYGEQFF.

The chain combines TRBV27 with TRBJ2-1; D is unresolved. CDR1 is MNHEY and CDR2 is SMNVEV in the germline V gene (reference sequence). Trimming took 5 bases from V and 3 from J, leaving 17 bases between them. The CDR3 is 16 residues long. The CDR3 is CASSHRKGTNYNEQFF. The CDR3 DNA sequence: TGTGCCAGCAGTCACCGTAAGGGTACCAACTACAATGAGCAGTTCTTC.

The V call is TRBV4-1, the J call TRBJ1-1; D unclear. The CDR3 runs 13 residues. CDR1 is MGHRA and CDR2 is YSYEKL in the germline V gene. Trimming stripped 4 bases from V and 7 bases from J, with 13 bases between. Here the CDR3 reads CASSPRWADEAFF. In DNA form, the CDR3 reads TGCGCCAGCAGCCCCAGGTGGGCGGATGAAGCTTTCTTT.

This clonotype occurred once. The J gene is TRBJ1-2, the V gene TRBV5-1; TRBD1 matches at 7 bases. Germline V CDR1 and CDR2: SGHRS, YFSETQ. CDR3 length: 15 amino acids. Trimming cost V 2 bases and J 4 bases; bases outside gene matches: 8. Here the CDR3 DNA reads TGCGCCAGCAGCTTATTACAGGGGACAGCCTATGGCTACACCTTC. It yields the protein CASSLLQGTAYGYTF.

This chain uses TRBV6-5 with TRBJ1-1; TRBD1 agrees at 8 bases. In germline, CDR1 is MNHEY, CDR2 SVGAGI. The CDR3 has 14 amino acids. After removal of 9 bases from V and 4 bases from J, the junction contained 10 bases not matched to a gene. The CDR3 DNA is TGTGCCAGTCAGAGGACAGGGAGTGGCACTGAAGCTTTCTTT. Encoded protein: CASQRTGSGTEAFF.

This clonotype was recorded a few times. V usage is TRBV7-9 and J usage is TRBJ2-2; 10 bases align to TRBD1. Germline V CDR1 and CDR2: SEHNR, FQNEAQ (reference sequence). Trimming cost V 8 bases and J 2 bases; bases outside gene matches: 5. The CDR3 contains 15 residues. The CDR3: CASADRGLNTGELFF. For the CDR3, the DNA is TGTGCCAGCGCCGACAGGGGGCTAAACACCGGGGAGCTGTTTTTT.

This clonotype has just a few counts. This rearrangement joins TRBV30 to TRBJ2-3; D remains unclear. Germline-derived CDR1 and CDR2 are GTSNPN and SVGIG (reference sequence). V lost 1 base, J lost 9 bases, and 11 bases lay in between. The CDR3 sequence is 12 residues long. Written as DNA, the CDR3 is TGTGCCTGGAGTGAGACCCCGCACACGCAGTATTTT. As protein: CAWSETPHTQYF.

The V call is TRBV6-2 or TRBV6-3, the J call TRBJ2-3; 12 bases are a match to TRBD2. The V gene end was trimmed by 0 bases and the J gene end by 4 bases; junction bases not matched to a gene: 5. This CDR3 has 17 residues. Germline assignment: CDR1 MNHEY and CDR2 SVGEGT. This chain's CDR3 is CASSYSSSGRGADTQYF. CDR3 DNA sequence: TGTGCCAGCAGTTACTCATCTAGCGGGAGGGGAGCAGATACGCAGTATTTT.

This clonotype was detected ten times or more. The V gene is TRBV7-2, the J gene TRBJ2-5; D is perhaps TRBD2 (6 bases). The V gene's germline CDR1 is SGHTA and CDR2 FQGNSA. The CDR3 has 15 amino acids. V lost 5 bases and J lost 4, with 17 bases in between. Here the CDR3 reads CASSGVGGAGETQYF. The CDR3, as DNA: TGTGCCAGCAGCGGAGTTGGCGGGGCGGGAGAGACCCAGTACTTC.

Many counts were recorded for this clonotype. This chain joins TRBV7-9 and TRBJ1-2; maybe TRBD1 (5 bases). The CDR3 contains 16 residues. Trimming cost V 5 bases and J 2 bases, with 18 bases left between them. Germline CDR1 and CDR2: SEHNR and FQNEAQ (reference sequence). The chain's CDR3 is CASSALPLTDNYGYTF. The CDR3 coding sequence is TGTGCCAGCAGCGCTCTCCCCCTGACAGACAACTATGGCTACACCTTC.

Only one count was recorded for this clonotype. This chain connects TRBV9 to TRBJ2-2; 10 bases line up with TRBD2. The CDR3 length is 15 residues. Germline loops: CDR1 SGDLS, CDR2 YYNGEE. V was clipped by 3 bases and J by 8 bases; unmatched bases: 7. The CDR3 spells CASSASGRARGELFF. The CDR3 DNA is TGTGCCAGCAGCGCCAGCGGGAGGGCCCGGGGGGAGCTGTTTTTT.

The genes are TRBV2 and TRBJ2-3; 8 bases fit TRBD2. Losses at the gene ends were 7 bases for V and 1 base for J; bases not matched to a gene: 7. CDR3 size: 15 residues. Germline values: CDR1 SNHLY, CDR2 FYNNEI. The CDR3 region is CASTTGGAGTDTQYF. CDR3 in DNA: TGTGCCAGCACCACCGGGGGGGCCGGCACAGATACGCAGTATTTT.